This TCR beta chain was identified during a study of graft-versus-host responses after intestinal transplantation. Study at large: Every one of the recipients received anti-thymocyte globulin induction and afterwards took tacrolimus and steroids for about 3 years.

This table comes from immunoSEQ multiplex PCR, and its TCRdb copy is limited to in-frame clones, with some not included. Of tens of thousands of clones listed, 89% are singletons. This clone was recorded only once. Its cognate antigen is unknown. The CDR3 has 16 residues. Per germline, CDR1 SGHRS and CDR2 YFSETQ. V trimming: 3 bases; J trimming: 5 bases; junction bases outside the gene matches: 8. This clonotype was sampled from a human donor who was the organ donor for an intestinal transplant. The V and J genes are TRBV5-1 and TRBJ2-1; 10 nucleotides agree with TRBD2. This specimen consisted of unstimulated CD4+ T cells sorted from spleen or lymph node cells, obtained before transplant. For the CDR3, the DNA is TGCGCCAGCAGCTACGCGATAGCGGGAGGAAACAATGAGCAGTTCTTC. As protein: CASSYAIAGGNNEQFF.